A selection of T cell receptor beta chains follows, all from one sample in a study of T cells after yellow fever vaccination. TCRdb ran MiXCR on the 5' RACE reads and lists one entry per CDR3 protein. The repertoire has around 260,000 distinct CDR3 sequences, roughly 5.2% of them found once; the top ten carry more than 3%. Sample: CD4+ T cells sorted from PBMCs, taken on the day of the yellow fever booster vaccination. The receptor source for this set is a man younger than 35 who received the YFV17D yellow fever vaccine. The CDR3 runs from the conserved cysteine through the conserved F or W. Each record gives: clone size, J gene, V gene, D gene, CDR3 DNA, CDR3 protein. A D gene is named only where the DNA matches it firmly. The size of a clone is reported for some rows only, either as once, few or many, or as a class for expanded clones.

clone size: many
J gene: TRBJ1-1
V gene: TRBV29-1
D gene: -
CDR3 DNA: TGCAGCGTTGAGAAGGGTTTCGGTGAAGCTTTCTTT
CDR3 protein: CSVEKGFGEAFF

clone size: -
J gene: TRBJ2-1
V gene: TRBV4-2
D gene: TRBD2
CDR3 DNA: TGTGCCAGCAGAGCGGGGGGATTCAATGAGCAGTTCTTC
CDR3 protein: CASRAGGFNEQFF

clone size: many
J gene: TRBJ1-4
V gene: TRBV7-2
D gene: -
CDR3 DNA: TGTGCCAGCAGACTTGAAAAACTGTTTTTT
CDR3 protein: CASRLEKLFF

clone size: many
J gene: TRBJ2-2
V gene: TRBV18
D gene: -
CDR3 DNA: TGTGCCAGCTCACCGACCACCGGGGAGCTGTTTTTT
CDR3 protein: CASSPTTGELFF

clone size: many
J gene: TRBJ2-6
V gene: TRBV12-3/TRBV12-4
D gene: -
CDR3 DNA: TGTGCCAGCAGCCGATCCAATGCTTACTCTGGGGCCAACGTCCTGACTTTC
CDR3 protein: CASSRSNAYSGANVLTF

clone size: few
J gene: TRBJ1-1
V gene: TRBV20-1
D gene: TRBD1
CDR3 DNA: TGCAGTGCTAGGGGGACAGGGAACACTGAAGCTTTCTTT
CDR3 protein: CSARGTGNTEAFF

clone size: -
J gene: TRBJ2-2
V gene: TRBV12-3/TRBV12-4
D gene: -
CDR3 DNA: TGTGCCAGCAGAAGACCCGGGGAGCTGTTTTTT
CDR3 protein: CASRRPGELFF

clone size: many
J gene: TRBJ1-1
V gene: TRBV29-1
D gene: -
CDR3 DNA: TGCAGCGTTTGTTCCCAAACCCCCGAAGCTTTCTTT
CDR3 protein: CSVCSQTPEAFF

clone size: few
J gene: TRBJ1-5
V gene: TRBV5-5
D gene: TRBD1
CDR3 DNA: TGTGCCAGCAGCTTGACAGGGGGCGGGGATCAGCCCCAGCATTTT
CDR3 protein: CASSLTGGGDQPQHF

clone size: -
J gene: TRBJ1-2
V gene: TRBV18
D gene: -
CDR3 DNA: TGTGCCAGCTCACTCAATTCCCAACAGGGCCACTATGGCTACACCTTC
CDR3 protein: CASSLNSQQGHYGYTF

clone size: many
J gene: TRBJ2-2
V gene: TRBV18
D gene: -
CDR3 DNA: TGTGCCAGCTCACCAACGACCGCCGGACAGTACACCGGGGAGCTGTTTTTT
CDR3 protein: CASSPTTAGQYTGELFF

clone size: -
J gene: TRBJ2-2
V gene: TRBV5-1
D gene: -
CDR3 DNA: TGCGCCAGCAGCTTGGGGCAGCAAGAGAGCACCGGGGAGCTGTTTTTT
CDR3 protein: CASSLGQQESTGELFF

clone size: many
J gene: TRBJ2-3
V gene: TRBV12-3/TRBV12-4
D gene: -
CDR3 DNA: TGTGCCAGCAGTTTGAAGCCACCTAGCACAGATACGCAGTATTTT
CDR3 protein: CASSLKPPSTDTQYF

clone size: few
J gene: TRBJ2-5
V gene: TRBV7-2
D gene: TRBD2
CDR3 DNA: TGTGCCAGCAGCTTAGTCGGGGGGGCCCTAGAGACCCAGTACTTC
CDR3 protein: CASSLVGGALETQYF

clone size: many
J gene: TRBJ2-1
V gene: TRBV6-1
D gene: -
CDR3 DNA: TGTGCCAGCAACTGGGCCCCAAGCTCCTACAATGAGCAGTTCTTC
CDR3 protein: CASNWAPSSYNEQFF

clone size: few
J gene: TRBJ1-4
V gene: TRBV7-2
D gene: -
CDR3 DNA: TGTGCCAGCAGCCGTTTGGGAACTAATGAAAAACTGTTTTTT
CDR3 protein: CASSRLGTNEKLFF

clone size: few
J gene: TRBJ1-2
V gene: TRBV20-1
D gene: TRBD1
CDR3 DNA: TGCAGTGCTGCCGACACAGGGGGGTTGTATGGCTACACCTTC
CDR3 protein: CSAADTGGLYGYTF

clone size: -
J gene: TRBJ2-1
V gene: TRBV12-3/TRBV12-4
D gene: -
CDR3 DNA: TGTGCCAGCAGTTTACTAATGAGGTCTACTGAGCAGTTCTTC
CDR3 protein: CASSLLMRSTEQFF

clone size: many
J gene: TRBJ1-6
V gene: TRBV9
D gene: -
CDR3 DNA: TGTGCCAGCAGCCCACACCCGCAGGGGATAAATTCACCCCTCCACTTT
CDR3 protein: CASSPHPQGINSPLHF

clone size: -
J gene: TRBJ2-1
V gene: TRBV30
D gene: -
CDR3 DNA: TGTGCCTGTTCCAGGAGCAGCCGATCCTACAATGAGCAGTTCTTC
CDR3 protein: CACSRSSRSYNEQFF

clone size: few
J gene: TRBJ2-7
V gene: TRBV6-5
D gene: TRBD1
CDR3 DNA: TGTGCCAGCAGTCACGACAGGGACACCTACGAGCAGTACTTC
CDR3 protein: CASSHDRDTYEQYF

clone size: -
J gene: TRBJ1-1
V gene: TRBV24-1
D gene: -
CDR3 DNA: TGTGCCACCAGTAATCCAGGGAACACTGAAGCTTTCTTT
CDR3 protein: CATSNPGNTEAFF

clone size: -
J gene: TRBJ2-5
V gene: TRBV6-2/TRBV6-3
D gene: -
CDR3 DNA: TGTGCCAGCAAGAGGGGACAAGAGACCCAGTACTTC
CDR3 protein: CASKRGQETQYF

clone size: many
J gene: TRBJ2-7
V gene: TRBV7-9
D gene: TRBD2
CDR3 DNA: TGTGCCAGCAGCTTAGTCCTCCGGACTAGCGGTTCCTACGAGCAGTACTTC
CDR3 protein: CASSLVLRTSGSYEQYF

clone size: few
J gene: TRBJ1-2
V gene: TRBV6-5
D gene: -
CDR3 DNA: TGTGCCAGCAGTTACTCGAACGGCTATGGCTACACCTTC
CDR3 protein: CASSYSNGYGYTF

clone size: few
J gene: TRBJ1-4
V gene: TRBV28
D gene: -
CDR3 DNA: TGTGCCAGCAGTTCGCATCCGGGAACAACTAATGAAAAACTGTTTTTT
CDR3 protein: CASSSHPGTTNEKLFF

clone size: many
J gene: TRBJ2-5
V gene: TRBV7-2
D gene: TRBD1
CDR3 DNA: TGTGCCAGCAGCCGGGACAGGGAAGAGACCCAGTACTTC
CDR3 protein: CASSRDREETQYF

clone size: few
J gene: TRBJ2-1
V gene: TRBV18
D gene: TRBD2
CDR3 DNA: TGTGCCAGCGCCGGGACTAGCGGGGAATATCGTGAGCAGTTCTTC
CDR3 protein: CASAGTSGEYREQFF

clone size: -
J gene: TRBJ1-4
V gene: TRBV20-1
D gene: -
CDR3 DNA: TGCAGTGCCATCGGAGCCGGGATTGAAAAACTGTTTTTT
CDR3 protein: CSAIGAGIEKLFF

clone size: -
J gene: TRBJ2-2
V gene: TRBV7-2
D gene: -
CDR3 DNA: TGTGCCAGCAGCTCAGGGCCGAACACCGGGGAGCTGTTTTTT
CDR3 protein: CASSSGPNTGELFF

clone size: few
J gene: TRBJ1-1
V gene: TRBV6-6
D gene: -
CDR3 DNA: TGTGCCAGCAGTTACGGGAATTTGAACACTGAAGCTTTCTTT
CDR3 protein: CASSYGNLNTEAFF

clone size: -
J gene: TRBJ2-7
V gene: TRBV5-1
D gene: -
CDR3 DNA: TGCGCCAGCAGCGGGACGACAGGAGGGTACCAGTACTTC
CDR3 protein: CASSGTTGGYQYF

clone size: many
J gene: TRBJ2-1
V gene: TRBV6-5
D gene: TRBD2
CDR3 DNA: TGTGCCAGCAGTCGAACTAGCGGGGCCTTTAGAGGGCAGTTCTTC
CDR3 protein: CASSRTSGAFRGQFF

clone size: -
J gene: TRBJ2-1
V gene: TRBV18
D gene: -
CDR3 DNA: TGTGCCAGCTCGGACGACGTCGGGGGGCAGTTCTTC
CDR3 protein: CASSDDVGGQFF

clone size: many
J gene: TRBJ2-5
V gene: TRBV11-2
D gene: -
CDR3 DNA: TGTGCCAGCAGCTTAGATGCCGAAGAGACCCAGTACTTC
CDR3 protein: CASSLDAEETQYF

clone size: few
J gene: TRBJ1-1
V gene: TRBV14
D gene: TRBD1
CDR3 DNA: TGTGCCAGCAGCCAGAACAGGGGGAAAGCTTTCTTT
CDR3 protein: CASSQNRGKAFF

clone size: many
J gene: TRBJ2-3
V gene: TRBV20-1
D gene: TRBD2
CDR3 DNA: TGCAGTGCTAGTCGGGCTAGCGGGGGGGTCTCTAGCACAGATACGCAGTATTTT
CDR3 protein: CSASRASGGVSSTDTQYF